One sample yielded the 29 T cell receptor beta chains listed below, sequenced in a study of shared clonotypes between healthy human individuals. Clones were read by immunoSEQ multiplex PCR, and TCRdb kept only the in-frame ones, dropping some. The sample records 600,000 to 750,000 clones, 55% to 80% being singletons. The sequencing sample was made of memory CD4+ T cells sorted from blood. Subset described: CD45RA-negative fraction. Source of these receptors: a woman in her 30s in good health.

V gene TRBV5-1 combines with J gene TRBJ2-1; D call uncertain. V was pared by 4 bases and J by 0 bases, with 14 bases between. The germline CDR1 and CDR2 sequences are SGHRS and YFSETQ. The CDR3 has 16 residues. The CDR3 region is CASSPTPVLSYNEQFF. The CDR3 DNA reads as TGCGCCAGCAGCCCCACCCCGGTACTCTCCTACAATGAGCAGTTCTTC.

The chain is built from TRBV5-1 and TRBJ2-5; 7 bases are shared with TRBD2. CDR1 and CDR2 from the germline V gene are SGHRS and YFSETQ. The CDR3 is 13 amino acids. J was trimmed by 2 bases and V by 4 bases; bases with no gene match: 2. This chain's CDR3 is CASSEGLQETQYF. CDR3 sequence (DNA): TGCGCCAGCAGCGAGGGACTACAAGAGACCCAGTACTTC.

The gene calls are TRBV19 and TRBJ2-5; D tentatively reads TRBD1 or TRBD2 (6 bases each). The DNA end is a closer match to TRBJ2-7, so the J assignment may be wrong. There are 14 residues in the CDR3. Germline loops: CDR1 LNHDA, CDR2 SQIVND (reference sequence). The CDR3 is CASSAGRGAGEQYF. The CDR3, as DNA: TGTGCCAGTAGTGCGGGCAGGGGAGCGGGCGAGCAGTACTTC.

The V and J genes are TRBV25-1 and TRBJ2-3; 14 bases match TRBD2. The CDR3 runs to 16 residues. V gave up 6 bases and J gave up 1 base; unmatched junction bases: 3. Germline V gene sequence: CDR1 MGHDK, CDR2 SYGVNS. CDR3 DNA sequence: TGTGCCAGCAGCGTGGGACTAGCGGGAGGCACAGATACGCAGTATTTT. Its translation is CASSVGLAGGTDTQYF.

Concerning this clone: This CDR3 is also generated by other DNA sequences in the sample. The CDR3 region is CASSPGPNQPQHF. The CDR3 nucleotides read TGCGCCAGCAGCCCGGGACCTAATCAGCCCCAGCATTTT. The chain joins TRBV5-1 to TRBJ1-5; TRBD1 might be the D (5 bases). The germline V gene has CDR1 SGHRS and CDR2 YFSETQ. The CDR3 runs 13 residues. With 4 bases removed from V and 4 bases from J, the gap between germline ends came to 9 bases.

The CDR3 spells CASSFVTRIEGEQFF. CDR3 coding DNA: TGTGCCAGCAGCTTCGTCACCCGTATTGAAGGGGAGCAGTTCTTC. The rearrangement links TRBV7-8 to TRBJ2-1; no clear D. The CDR3 consists of 15 residues. Trimming left V 3 bases short and J 10 bases short, with 19 bases between. Germline CDR1 reads SGHVS; CDR2 reads FQNEAQ.

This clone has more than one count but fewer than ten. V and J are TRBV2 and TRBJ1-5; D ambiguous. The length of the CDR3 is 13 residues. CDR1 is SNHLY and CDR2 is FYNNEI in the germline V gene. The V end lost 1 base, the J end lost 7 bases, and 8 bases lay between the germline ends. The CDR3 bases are TGTGCCAGCAGTGAAGGGGCAGAGCAGCCCCAGCATTTT. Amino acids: CASSEGAEQPQHF.

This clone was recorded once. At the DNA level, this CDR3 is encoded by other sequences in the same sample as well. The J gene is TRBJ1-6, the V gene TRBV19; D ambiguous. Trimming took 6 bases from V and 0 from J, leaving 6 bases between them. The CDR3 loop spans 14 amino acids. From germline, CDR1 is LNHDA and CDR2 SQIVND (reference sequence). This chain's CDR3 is CASRHSSYNSPLHF. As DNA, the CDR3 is TGTGCCAGTAGGCACAGCTCCTATAATTCACCCCTCCACTTT.

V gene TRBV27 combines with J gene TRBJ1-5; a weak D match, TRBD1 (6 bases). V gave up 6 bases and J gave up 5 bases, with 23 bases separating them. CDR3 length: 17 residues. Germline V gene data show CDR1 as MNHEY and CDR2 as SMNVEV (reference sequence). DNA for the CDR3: TGTGCCAGCAGACCCGTTTGGGGGTACGAGGGGGATCAGCCCCAGCATTTT. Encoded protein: CASRPVWGYEGDQPQHF.

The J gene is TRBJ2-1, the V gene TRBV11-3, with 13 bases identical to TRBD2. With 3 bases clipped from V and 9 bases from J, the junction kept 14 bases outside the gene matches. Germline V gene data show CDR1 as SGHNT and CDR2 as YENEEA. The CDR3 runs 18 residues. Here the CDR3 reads CASSLDPLLAGGPSEQFF. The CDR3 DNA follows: TGTGCCAGCAGCTTGGACCCCTTACTAGCGGGAGGGCCTAGTGAGCAGTTCTTC.

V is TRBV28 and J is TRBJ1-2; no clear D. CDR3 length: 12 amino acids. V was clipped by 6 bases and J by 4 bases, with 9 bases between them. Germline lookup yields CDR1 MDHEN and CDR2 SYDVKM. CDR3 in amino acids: CASRDNPYGYTF. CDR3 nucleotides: TGTGCCAGCAGAGATAACCCCTATGGCTACACCTTC.

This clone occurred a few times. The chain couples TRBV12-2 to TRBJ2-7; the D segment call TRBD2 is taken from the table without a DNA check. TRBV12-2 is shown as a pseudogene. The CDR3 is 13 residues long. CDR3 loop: CASSAGGQYEQYF. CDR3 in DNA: TGTGCAAGTAGCGCGGGAGGCCAATACGAGCAGTACTTC.

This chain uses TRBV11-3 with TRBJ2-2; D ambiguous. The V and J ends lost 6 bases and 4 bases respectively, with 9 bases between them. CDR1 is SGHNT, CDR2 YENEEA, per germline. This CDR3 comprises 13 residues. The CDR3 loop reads CASSSAVTGELFF. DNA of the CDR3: TGTGCCAGCAGTTCAGCCGTCACCGGGGAGCTGTTTTTT.

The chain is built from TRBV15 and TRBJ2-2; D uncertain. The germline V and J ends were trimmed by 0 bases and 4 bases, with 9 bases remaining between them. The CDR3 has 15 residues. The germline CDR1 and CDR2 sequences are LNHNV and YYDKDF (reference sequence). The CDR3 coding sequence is TGTGCCACCAGCAGAGATCAAGGCACCACCGGGGAGCTGTTTTTT. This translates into CATSRDQGTTGELFF. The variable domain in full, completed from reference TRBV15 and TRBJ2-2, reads DAMVIQNPRYQVTQFGKPVTLSCSQTLNHNVMYWYQQKSSQAPKLLFHYYDKDFNNEADTPDNFQSRRPNTSFCFLDIRSPGLGDTAMYLCATSRDQGTTGELFFGEGSRLTVL.

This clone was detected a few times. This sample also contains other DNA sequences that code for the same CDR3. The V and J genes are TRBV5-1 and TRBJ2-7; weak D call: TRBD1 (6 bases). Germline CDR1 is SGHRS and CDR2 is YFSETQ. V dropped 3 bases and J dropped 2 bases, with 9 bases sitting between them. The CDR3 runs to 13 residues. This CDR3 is CASSSGTTYEQYF. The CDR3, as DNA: TGCGCCAGCAGCTCCGGGACAACCTACGAGCAGTACTTC.

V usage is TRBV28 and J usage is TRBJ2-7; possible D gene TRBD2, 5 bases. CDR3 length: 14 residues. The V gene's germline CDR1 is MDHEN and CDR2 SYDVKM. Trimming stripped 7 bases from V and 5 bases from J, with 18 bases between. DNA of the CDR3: TGTGCCAGCATGAGGCGAGACTACGTGGACGAGCAGTACTTC. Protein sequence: CASMRRDYVDEQYF. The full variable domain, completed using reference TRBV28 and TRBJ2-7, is DVKVTQSSRYLVKRTGEKVFLECVQDMDHENMFWYRQDPGLGLRLIYFSYDVKMKEKGDIPEGYSVSREKKERFSLILESASTNQTSMYLCASMRRDYVDEQYFGPGTRLTVT.

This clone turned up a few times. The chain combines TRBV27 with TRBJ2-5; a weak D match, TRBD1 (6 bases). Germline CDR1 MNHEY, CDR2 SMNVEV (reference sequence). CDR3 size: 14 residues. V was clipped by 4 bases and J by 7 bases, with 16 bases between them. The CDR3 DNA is TGTGCCAGCAGTTCGGAACAGGGATCTGGGACCCAGTACTTC. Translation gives CASSSEQGSGTQYF.

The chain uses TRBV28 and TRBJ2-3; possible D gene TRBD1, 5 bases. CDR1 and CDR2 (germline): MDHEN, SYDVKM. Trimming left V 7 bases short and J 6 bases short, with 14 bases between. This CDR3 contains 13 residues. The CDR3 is CASNTPPGDTQYF. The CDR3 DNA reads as TGTGCCAGCAACACCCCCCCAGGGGATACGCAGTATTTT.

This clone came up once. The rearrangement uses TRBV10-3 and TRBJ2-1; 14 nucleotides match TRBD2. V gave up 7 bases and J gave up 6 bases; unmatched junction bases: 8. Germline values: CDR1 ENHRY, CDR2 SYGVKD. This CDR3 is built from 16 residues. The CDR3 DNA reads TGTGCCATCACCAGACTAGCGGGAGGGCCAGGCAATGAGCAGTTCTTC. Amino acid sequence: CAITRLAGGPGNEQFF.

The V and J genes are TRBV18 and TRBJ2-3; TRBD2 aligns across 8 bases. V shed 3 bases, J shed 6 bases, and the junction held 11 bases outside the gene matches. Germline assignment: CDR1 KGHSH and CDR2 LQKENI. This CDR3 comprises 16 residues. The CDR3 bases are TGTGCCAGCTCACCTTTAGCGGCGGGAGGAGGTGATACGCAGTATTTT. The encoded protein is CASSPLAAGGGDTQYF. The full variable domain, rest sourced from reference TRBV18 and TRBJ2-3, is NAGVMQNPRHLVRRRGQEARLRCSPMKGHSHVYWYRQLPEEGLKFMVYLQKENIIDESGMPKERFSAEFPKEGPSILRIQQVVRGDSAAYFCASSPLAAGGGDTQYFGPGTRLTVL.

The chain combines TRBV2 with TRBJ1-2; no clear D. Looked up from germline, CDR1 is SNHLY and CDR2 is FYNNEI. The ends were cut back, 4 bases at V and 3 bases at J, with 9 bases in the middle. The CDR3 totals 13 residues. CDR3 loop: CASSAAGYYGYTF. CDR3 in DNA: TGTGCCAGCAGTGCAGCAGGCTACTATGGCTACACCTTC.

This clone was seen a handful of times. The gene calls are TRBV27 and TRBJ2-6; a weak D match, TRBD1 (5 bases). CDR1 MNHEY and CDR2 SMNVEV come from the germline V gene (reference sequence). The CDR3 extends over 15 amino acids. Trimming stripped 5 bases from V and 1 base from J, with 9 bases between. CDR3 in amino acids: CASSPTGSGANVLTF. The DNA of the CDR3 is TGTGCCAGCAGTCCCACAGGTTCTGGGGCCAACGTCCTGACTTTC.

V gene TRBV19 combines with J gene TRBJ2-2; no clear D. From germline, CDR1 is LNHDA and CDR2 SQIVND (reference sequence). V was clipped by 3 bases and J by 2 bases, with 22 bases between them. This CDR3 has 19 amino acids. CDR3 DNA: TGTGCCAGTAGTATGAAATCGTTGGGTTTAGGATTTAACACCGGGGAGCTGTTTTTT. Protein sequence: CASSMKSLGLGFNTGELFF.

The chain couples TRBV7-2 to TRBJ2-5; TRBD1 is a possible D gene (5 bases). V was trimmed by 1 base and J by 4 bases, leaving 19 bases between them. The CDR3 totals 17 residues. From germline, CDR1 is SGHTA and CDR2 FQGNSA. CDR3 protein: CASSLGSNGAIRETQYF. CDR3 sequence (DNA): TGTGCCAGCAGCTTAGGGTCCAATGGGGCTATTCGAGAGACCCAGTACTTC.

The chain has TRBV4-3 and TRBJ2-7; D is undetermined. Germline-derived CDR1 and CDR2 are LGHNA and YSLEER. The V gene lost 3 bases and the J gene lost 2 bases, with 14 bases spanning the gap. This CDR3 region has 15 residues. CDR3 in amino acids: CASSQHQGNAYEQYF. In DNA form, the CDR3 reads TGCGCCAGCAGCCAGCACCAAGGGAACGCCTACGAGCAGTACTTC.

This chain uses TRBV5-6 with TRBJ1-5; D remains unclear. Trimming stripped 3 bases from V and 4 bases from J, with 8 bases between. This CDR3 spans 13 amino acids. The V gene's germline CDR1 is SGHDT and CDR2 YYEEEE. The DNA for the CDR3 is TGTGCCAGCAGCTCGTTGGGAAATCAGCCCCAGCATTTT. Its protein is CASSSLGNQPQHF.

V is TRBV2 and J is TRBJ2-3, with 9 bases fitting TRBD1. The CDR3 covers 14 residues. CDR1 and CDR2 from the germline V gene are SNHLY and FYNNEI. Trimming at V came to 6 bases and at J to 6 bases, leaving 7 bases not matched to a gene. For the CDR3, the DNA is TGTGCCAGCAGCCGGGACAGGGCTGTGGATACGCAGTATTTT. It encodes CASSRDRAVDTQYF.

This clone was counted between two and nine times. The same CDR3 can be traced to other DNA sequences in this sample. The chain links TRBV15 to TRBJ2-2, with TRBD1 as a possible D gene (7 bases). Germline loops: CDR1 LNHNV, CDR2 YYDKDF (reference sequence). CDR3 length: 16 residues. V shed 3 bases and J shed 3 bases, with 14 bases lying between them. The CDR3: CATSSFGRGDTGELFF. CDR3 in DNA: TGTGCCACCAGCAGTTTCGGCAGGGGGGACACCGGGGAGCTGTTTTTT.

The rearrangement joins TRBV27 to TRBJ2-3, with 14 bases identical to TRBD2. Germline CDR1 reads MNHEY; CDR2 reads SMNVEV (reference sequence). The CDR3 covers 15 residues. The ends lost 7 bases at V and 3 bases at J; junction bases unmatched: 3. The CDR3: CASTRTSGRTDTQYF. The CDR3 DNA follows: TGTGCCAGCACCCGGACTAGCGGGAGGACAGATACGCAGTATTTT.